This T cell receptor (beta chain) stems from a study of vaccination and CD4 T cells after COVID-19. Background on the study: Post-COVID specimens were obtained a median 101 days after diagnosis (range 35 to 161).

Regarding this clonotype: No antigen is known for it.

Documented treatment: roughly 10-day PBMC culture with coronavirus spike peptide pools or control peptides (ViraFEST assay). Once peptide pools had expanded antigen-specific T cells, ViraFEST sequenced TCRs. Prior SARS-CoV-2 infection was absent in healthy vaccine recipients, which was shown by nucleocapsid antibodies that were negative before and after vaccination. The V gene's germline CDR1 is LNHNV and CDR2 YYDKDF (reference sequence). Between the trimmed V and J ends, which lost 0 bases and 0 bases, there was a span of 9 bases. This CDR3 region has 16 residues. Researchers used the Oncomine TCR Beta short-read assay to sequence DNA from cultured CD4+ T cells. Genomic DNA was extracted from cultured CD4+ T cells. Each CDR3 protein is one row after TCRdb ran MiXCR on the PCR reads. The sample carries about 20,000 distinct CDR3 sequences, 60% to 85% recorded once.

The receptor was derived from a human donor who received a COVID-19 vaccine. The chain recombines TRBV15 with TRBJ1-3; D remains unclear. This material consisted of CD4+ T cells from blood, cultured in vitro, taken after SARS-CoV-2 vaccination. The CDR3 region has the DNA TGTGCCACCAGCAGAGATACGCCTGGCTCTGGAAACACCATATATTTT. Translation: CATSRDTPGSGNTIYF.